The 10 T cell receptor beta chains below all came from one sample that was sequenced in a study of early T cells in non-severe SARS-CoV-2 infection. TCRdb reanalysed the 5' RACE reads using MiXCR and keeps one entry per CDR3 protein. The sample lists approximately 64,000 distinct CDR3 sequences, 20% to 25% occurring once. The specimen comprised whole blood, sampled at baseline. The receptors shown here come from an adult who was a healthcare worker with PCR-confirmed SARS-CoV-2 infection or an uninfected control (not recorded which).

This clonotype was recorded a few times. The chain has TRBV6-6 and TRBJ2-1; the match to TRBD2 covers 10 bases. Germline-derived CDR1 and CDR2 are MNHNY and SVGAGI (reference sequence). The CDR3 is 17 residues long. V lost 0 bases to trimming and J lost 4 bases; unmatched junction nucleotides: 6. This CDR3 reads CASSYSGLAGVYNEQFF. CDR3 sequence (DNA): TGTGCCAGCAGTTACTCGGGGCTAGCGGGGGTATACAATGAGCAGTTCTTC.

This clonotype was observed at least ten times. The V gene is TRBV5-4, the J gene TRBJ2-7; 8 bases match TRBD1. There are 14 residues in the CDR3. The V gene end was trimmed by 3 bases and the J gene end by 5 bases; junction bases not matched to a gene: 7. CDR1 is SGHNT and CDR2 is YYREEE in the germline V gene (reference sequence). CDR3 protein: CASSYRDRIHEQYF. In DNA form, the CDR3 reads TGTGCCAGCAGCTACCGGGACAGGATCCACGAGCAGTACTTC.

The rearrangement joins TRBV3-1 to TRBJ1-1; a possible D gene is TRBD1 (6 bases). CDR1 and CDR2 from the germline V gene are LGHDT and YNNKEL (reference sequence). This CDR3 comprises 15 residues. Trimming took 2 bases from V and 0 from J, leaving 10 bases between them. Written as DNA, the CDR3 is TGTGCCAGCAGCCAAACGGGACACCTGAACACTGAAGCTTTCTTT. Amino acid sequence: CASSQTGHLNTEAFF.

This rearrangement joins TRBV10-3 to TRBJ1-2, with no clear D. In germline, CDR1 is ENHRY, CDR2 SYGVKD. This CDR3 contains 14 residues. V gave up 0 bases and J gave up 0 bases, with 5 bases separating them. In DNA form, the CDR3 reads TGTGCCATCAGTGAGTCAGGGACTAACTATGGCTACACCTTC. Protein sequence: CAISESGTNYGYTF.

This chain links TRBV9 with TRBJ2-1; tentatively, D is TRBD1 or TRBD2 (5 bases each). V was cut by 1 base and J by 5 bases, with 10 bases left in between. Germline CDR1 SGDLS, CDR2 YYNGEE. The CDR3 is made up of 14 amino acids. CDR3 DNA: TGTGCCAGCAGCGTAAGGGACCTAAACAATGAGCAGTTCTTC. This sequence encodes CASSVRDLNNEQFF.

This chain joins TRBV7-9 and TRBJ2-7; D uncertain. Trimming shortened V by 1 base and J by 2 bases, and 9 bases separated the two germline ends. Germline-derived CDR1 and CDR2 are SEHNR and FQNEAQ (reference sequence). This CDR3 spans 14 amino acids. The CDR3 DNA is TGTGCCAGCAGCTTAGACTTAAATACCTACGAGCAGTACTTC. Protein product: CASSLDLNTYEQYF.

CDR3 sequence (DNA): TGTGCCAGCAGCCCCACACAAGGCGGGGGTTATGAAAAACTGTTTTTT. Protein product: CASSPTQGGGYEKLFF. The rearrangement links TRBV7-9 to TRBJ1-4; tentative D call: TRBD1 (5 bases). From germline, CDR1 is SEHNR and CDR2 FQNEAQ (reference sequence). CDR3 length equals 16 residues. Trimming cost V 5 bases and J 6 bases, with 19 bases left between them.

This chain connects TRBV7-9 to TRBJ1-6; 10 bases line up with TRBD1. V gave up 8 bases and J gave up 7 bases; unmatched junction bases: 11. Germline values: CDR1 SEHNR, CDR2 FQNEAQ (reference sequence). This CDR3 contains 16 residues. CDR3 amino acids: CASHSLGQGVNSPLHF. Here the CDR3 DNA reads TGTGCCAGCCACTCCCTTGGACAGGGGGTAAATTCACCCCTCCACTTT.

Many counts were recorded for this clonotype. The V and J genes are TRBV14 and TRBJ1-1; possibly TRBD1 for D (5 bases). V was trimmed by 5 bases and J by 3 bases, leaving 7 bases between them. The CDR3 contains 12 residues. Germline values: CDR1 SGHDN, CDR2 FVKESK. The CDR3 nucleotides read TGTGCCAGCAGCATGGGGCACACTGAAGCTTTCTTT. The encoded protein is CASSMGHTEAFF.

This clonotype occurred a few times. The chain employs TRBV12-3 or TRBV12-4 and TRBJ2-7, with a weak D call TRBD1 (6 bases). The CDR3 runs to 12 residues. V was cut by 5 bases and J by 6 bases, with 11 bases left in between. DNA for the CDR3: TGTGCCAGCAGTCCAGGACAGATCGAGCAGTACTTC. Translating it yields CASSPGQIEQYF.